A selection of T cell receptor beta chains follows, all from one sample in a study of cytomegalovirus exposure and HLA in healthy donors. Generated by immunoSEQ multiplex PCR, the TCRdb table keeps only in-frame clones and is missing some. The table has just under 150,000 clones, around 90% seen once. Sequencing used PBMCs. The receptor set was obtained from a man aged 18 to 35 in good health and CMV-seropositive. Both conserved end residues are part of each CDR3. A D gene is named only where the DNA matches it firmly. Clone size is shown for a subset of rows, as once, few, many or a class of expanded clone.

d_call j_call clone_size v_call cdr3_nt cdr3_aa
- TRBJ2-1 - TRBV29-1 TGCAGCGTACGACACGACAATGAGCAGTTCTTC CSVRHDNEQFF
- TRBJ2-7 - TRBV7-2 TGTGCCAGCAGCCGTAGCCGGGGGGCCCCTTCCGAGCAGTACTTC CASSRSRGAPSEQYF
TRBD1 TRBJ1-5 - TRBV28 TGTGCCAGCAGCAATCACAGGGGCCCGAGTCAGCCCCAGCATTTT CASSNHRGPSQPQHF
- TRBJ1-2 - TRBV25-1 TGTGCCACCCTAACGGGAAATGGCTACACCTTC CATLTGNGYTF
- TRBJ1-1 - TRBV7-9 TGTGCCAGCAGCCCCCGCACTGAAGCTTTCTTT CASSPRTEAFF
TRBD2 TRBJ2-3 - TRBV6-1 TGTGCCAGCACCAGCGGGGGGGCTGAAGATACGCAGTATTTT CASTSGGAEDTQYF
- TRBJ2-1 once TRBV18 TGTGCCAGCTCCCCGCGCGGTAGTGGCAGAAAGTTCTTC CASSPRGSGRKFF
- TRBJ1-5 - TRBV30 TGTGCCTGGAAGGGTGGGAGGGATGGTCAGCCCCAGCATTTT CAWKGGRDGQPQHF
- TRBJ2-5 - TRBV2 TGTGCCAGCAGTGAAGATATGGGGGCGAAAGAGACCCAGTACTTC CASSEDMGAKETQYF
- TRBJ1-3 - TRBV10-3 TGTGCCATCAGTGAACAGGGATTGGCTGGAAACACCATATATTTT CAISEQGLAGNTIYF
TRBD1 TRBJ1-1 - TRBV6-6 TGTGCCAGCGCAAACCAGGGGGCAGGCACTGAAGCTTTCTTT CASANQGAGTEAFF
- TRBJ2-6 - TRBV30 TGTGCCTGGAGTGCTACCGCGCAACCCAACGTCCTGACTTTC CAWSATAQPNVLTF
- TRBJ2-7 - TRBV6-6 TGTGCCACCAACGAGGAAAGCACCTACGAGCAGTACTTC CATNEESTYEQYF
- TRBJ2-7 once TRBV19 TGTGCCAGTAGTATTGGTGACACTCGGGGCGAGCAGTACTTC CASSIGDTRGEQYF
- TRBJ2-2 - TRBV27 TGTGCCAGCAGCCCCCCGAGGGTGGTCGGGGAGCTGTTTTTT CASSPPRVVGELFF
- TRBJ1-1 - TRBV5-1 TGCGCCAGCAGCTTGTATGTCTCGGGTAGCGGCACTGAAGCTTTCTTT CASSLYVSGSGTEAFF
- TRBJ2-1 - TRBV27 TGTGCCAGCAGTTTCGGTACGGGGCAGTTCTTC CASSFGTGQFF
TRBD2 TRBJ2-1 once TRBV18 TGTGCCAGCTCACCTGGACTAGCGGCAGGTCGTGAGCAGTTCTTC CASSPGLAAGREQFF
- TRBJ2-7 - TRBV11-2 TGTGCCAGCAGCCCCGGGACACCTTCCTACGAGCAGTACTTC CASSPGTPSYEQYF
- TRBJ2-5 - TRBV6-1 TGTGCCAGCAGTGAAGAGAGGAGGGGCCAAGAGACCCAGTACTTC CASSEERRGQETQYF
- TRBJ2-3 - TRBV7-9 TGTGCCAGCAGCCCTAAGTGGGGGGAGTCAGATACGCAGTATTTT CASSPKWGESDTQYF
TRBD1 TRBJ1-6 - TRBV29-1 TGCAGCGTTGAACCGACAGGGAGGAATAATTCACCCCTCCACTTT CSVEPTGRNNSPLHF
- TRBJ1-4 - TRBV5-1 TGCGCCAGCAGCCTTTTACAGGGTGATGAAAAACTGTTTTTT CASSLLQGDEKLFF
- TRBJ1-2 - TRBV25-1 TGTGCCAGCAGTGAATCGGTTTGGGGCTACACCTTC CASSESVWGYTF
TRBD1 TRBJ2-2 - TRBV6-4 TGTGCCAGCTCCGGGACAGGGAGCACCGGGGAGCTGTTTTTT CASSGTGSTGELFF
TRBD1 TRBJ1-1 - TRBV10-2 TGCGCCAGCAGCGGACAGGGGAGATCCACTGAAGCTTTCTTT CASSGQGRSTEAFF
- TRBJ1-1 - TRBV9 TGTGCCAGCACCGTAGGGCCAGTGACTAACACTGAAGCTTTCTTT CASTVGPVTNTEAFF
- TRBJ1-2 - TRBV7-6 TGTGCCAGCAGCTCCGGTCTCCCAGGGAACTATGGCTACACCTTC CASSSGLPGNYGYTF
- TRBJ1-2 - TRBV28 TGTGCCAGCAGTTGGAGGATGGGAGCTAACTATGGCTACACCTTC CASSWRMGANYGYTF
TRBD1 TRBJ1-2 - TRBV10-2 TGCGCCAGTAGACAAGAGGGGGCGAGTGGCTACACCTTC CASRQEGASGYTF
TRBD2 TRBJ2-5 - TRBV9 TGTGCCAGCAGCGATATACTAGCGGGGGGTGAGACCCAGTACTTC CASSDILAGGETQYF
- TRBJ2-4 - TRBV2 TGTGCCAGCAGTGAAGCCGAGAGGGAGATCAAAAACATTCAGTACTTC CASSEAEREIKNIQYF
- TRBJ2-7 - TRBV30 TGTGCCTGGGATAGCTACAGGGCGGGCGAGCAGTACTTC CAWDSYRAGEQYF
TRBD1 TRBJ2-5 - TRBV5-4 TGTGCCAGCAGGACGGGGGCAGGGGGCGAGACCCAGTACTTC CASRTGAGGETQYF
TRBD1 TRBJ1-5 - TRBV30 TGTGCCTGGAGCCTGGGACAGGGGTACCAGCCCCAGCATTTT CAWSLGQGYQPQHF
TRBD1 TRBJ2-5 - TRBV25-1 TGTGCCAGCAGTGACTGGGATGGGACAGGGGGAGAGACCCAGTACTTC CASSDWDGTGGETQYF
TRBD1 TRBJ1-4 - TRBV6-1 TGTGCCAGCAGAAGGGACAGCATTCAAAAACTGTTTTTT CASRRDSIQKLFF
- TRBJ1-2 once TRBV4-1 TGCGCCAGCAGCCCGGAGTCAGGGGTCTATGGCTACACCTTC CASSPESGVYGYTF
TRBD1 TRBJ2-7 once TRBV27 TGTGCCAGCAGTTTGTCCGGGACAGGGAGTCGCGAGCAGTACTTC CASSLSGTGSREQYF
- TRBJ2-7 once TRBV19 TGTGCCAGTAGGATGGACTCTAGCTCCTACGAGCAGTACTTC CASRMDSSSYEQYF
TRBD1 TRBJ1-4 - TRBV4-2 TGTGCCAGCAGCCAAGATAGGGGGACAGACTTTGCAACTAATGAAAAACTGTTTTTT CASSQDRGTDFATNEKLFF
- TRBJ1-1 - TRBV7-8 TGTGCCAGCAGCTTAAGGGAGTGGTCCAGGATGAACACTGAAGCTTTCTTT CASSLREWSRMNTEAFF
TRBD1 TRBJ2-7 few TRBV18 TGTGCCAGCTCACCACTAGGACAGGTACACGAGCAGTACTTC CASSPLGQVHEQYF
- TRBJ2-7 - TRBV7-9 TGTGCCAGCAGCCGGATTCCGGGGGAGCAGTACTTC CASSRIPGEQYF
TRBD1 TRBJ1-5 - TRBV7-8 TGTGCCAGCAGCCACTACAGACAGGGAAATCAGCCCCAGCATTTT CASSHYRQGNQPQHF
- TRBJ2-2 - TRBV2 TGTGCCAGCAGTGTCTACAGTAACACCGGGGAGCTGTTTTTT CASSVYSNTGELFF
TRBD2 TRBJ2-1 - TRBV7-6 TGTGCCAGCAGCCAGGGGACTAGCGGGGCCTACAATGAGCAGTTCTTC CASSQGTSGAYNEQFF
TRBD2 TRBJ2-2 - TRBV30 TGTGCCTGGAGTACCGCGGGAGGTGGCGGGGAGCTGTTTTTT CAWSTAGGGGELFF
- TRBJ1-2 - TRBV7-9 TGTGCCAGCACCCCTTTAGAGTCGTCCGGCTACACCTTC CASTPLESSGYTF